The T cell receptor beta chain under discussion was sequenced for a study of neurological immune-mediated disorders. TCRdb re-analysed the 5' RACE reads in MiXCR, keeping a single row per CDR3 protein. The sample lists roughly 45,000 distinct CDR3 sequences, approximately 15% occurring once. This clonotype has a count of ten or more. V was cut by 1 base and J by 0 bases, with 10 bases left in between. The germline V gene has CDR1 LGHDT and CDR2 YNNKEL (reference sequence). CDR3 length: 15 residues. The sample's time point: longitudinal time-point 3. The study used blood bank volunteers in Maryland, USA, as healthy controls.

The source is a man aged 30 to 45 in good health. The chain has TRBV3-1 and TRBJ2-7; D unresolved. The specimen sequenced was PBMCs. Here the CDR3 DNA reads TGTGCCAGCAGCCAAGTTGACGGTTACTCCTACGAGCAGTACTTC. Translated: CASSQVDGYSYEQYF.